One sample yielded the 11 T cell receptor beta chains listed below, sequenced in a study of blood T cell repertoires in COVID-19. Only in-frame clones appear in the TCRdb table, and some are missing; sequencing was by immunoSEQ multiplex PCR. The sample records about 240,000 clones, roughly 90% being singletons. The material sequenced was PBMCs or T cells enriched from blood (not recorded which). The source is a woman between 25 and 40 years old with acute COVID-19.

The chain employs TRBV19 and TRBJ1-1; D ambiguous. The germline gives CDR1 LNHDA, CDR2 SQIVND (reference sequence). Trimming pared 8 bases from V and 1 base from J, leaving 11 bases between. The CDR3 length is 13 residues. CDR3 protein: CASARYGNTEAFF. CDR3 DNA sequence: TGTGCCAGTGCGCGGTACGGGAACACTGAAGCTTTCTTT.

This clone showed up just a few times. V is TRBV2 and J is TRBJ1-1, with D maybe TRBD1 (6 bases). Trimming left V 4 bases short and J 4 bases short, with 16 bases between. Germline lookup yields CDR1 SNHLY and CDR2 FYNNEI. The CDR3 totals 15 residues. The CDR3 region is CASSADTGYLTEAFF. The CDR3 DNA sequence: TGTGCCAGCAGTGCCGATACAGGGTATCTCACTGAAGCTTTCTTT.

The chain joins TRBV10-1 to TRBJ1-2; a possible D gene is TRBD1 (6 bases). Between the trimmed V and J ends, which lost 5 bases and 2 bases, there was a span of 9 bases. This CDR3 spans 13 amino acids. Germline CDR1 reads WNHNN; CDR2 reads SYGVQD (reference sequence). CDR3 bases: TGCGCCAGCAGTTTTCAGGGGAACTATGGCTACACCTTC. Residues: CASSFQGNYGYTF.

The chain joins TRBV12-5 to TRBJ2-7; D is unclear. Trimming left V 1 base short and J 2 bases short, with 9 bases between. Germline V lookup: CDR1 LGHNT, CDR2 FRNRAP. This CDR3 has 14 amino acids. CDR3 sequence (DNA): TGTGCTAGTGGTTTGGGTCAGCGAACCTACGAGCAGTACTTC. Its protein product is CASGLGQRTYEQYF.

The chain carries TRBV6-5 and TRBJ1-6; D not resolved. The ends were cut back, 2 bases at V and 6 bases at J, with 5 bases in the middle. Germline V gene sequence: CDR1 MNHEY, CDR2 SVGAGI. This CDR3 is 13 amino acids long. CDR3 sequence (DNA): TGTGCCAGCAGTTACGAGAGTAATTCACCCCTCCACTTT. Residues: CASSYESNSPLHF.

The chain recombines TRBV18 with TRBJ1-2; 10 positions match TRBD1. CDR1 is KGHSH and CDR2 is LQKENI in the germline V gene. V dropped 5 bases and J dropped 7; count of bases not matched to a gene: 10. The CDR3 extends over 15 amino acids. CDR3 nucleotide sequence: TGTGCCAGCTCATCCTCCGGGACAGGGGCTTTTGGCTACACCTTC. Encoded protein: CASSSSGTGAFGYTF.

For the CDR3, the DNA is TGTGCCAGCAGCCATTTAATATCCCGCCGGGACAGGGGCAACGAGCAGTACTTC. Translation gives CASSHLISRRDRGNEQYF. The J gene is TRBJ2-7, the V gene TRBV14; 10 nucleotides agree with TRBD1. The CDR3 totals 18 residues. With V trimmed by 3 bases and J by 5 bases, 16 bases remained unmatched. Germline V CDR1 and CDR2: SGHDN, FVKESK. The full variable domain, completed using reference TRBV14 and TRBJ2-7, is EAGVTQFPSHSVIEKGQTVTLRCDPISGHDNLYWYRRVMGKEIKFLLHFVKESKQDESGMPNNRFLAERTGGTYSTLKVQPAELEDSGVYFCASSHLISRRDRGNEQYFGPGTRLTVT.

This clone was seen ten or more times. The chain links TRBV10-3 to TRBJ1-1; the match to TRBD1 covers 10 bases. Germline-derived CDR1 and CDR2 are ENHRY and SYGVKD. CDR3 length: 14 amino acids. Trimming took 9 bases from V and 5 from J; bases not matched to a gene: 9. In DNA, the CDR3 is TGTGCCATTAGGTCGGACAGGGGGTTGACTGAAGCTTTCTTT. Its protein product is CAIRSDRGLTEAFF.

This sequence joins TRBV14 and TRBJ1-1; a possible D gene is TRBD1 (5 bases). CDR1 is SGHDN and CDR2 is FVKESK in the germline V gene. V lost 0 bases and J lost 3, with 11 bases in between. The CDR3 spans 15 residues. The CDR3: CASSQESGGDTEAFF. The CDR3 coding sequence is TGTGCCAGCAGCCAAGAGTCCGGGGGAGACACTGAAGCTTTCTTT.

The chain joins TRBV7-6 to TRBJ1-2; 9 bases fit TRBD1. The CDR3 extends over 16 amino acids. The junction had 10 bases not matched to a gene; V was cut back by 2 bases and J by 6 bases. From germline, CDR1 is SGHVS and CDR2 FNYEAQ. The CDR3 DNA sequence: TGTGCCAGCAGCTTAACCCAAGACAGGGGGAAGGATGGCTACACCTTC. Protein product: CASSLTQDRGKDGYTF.

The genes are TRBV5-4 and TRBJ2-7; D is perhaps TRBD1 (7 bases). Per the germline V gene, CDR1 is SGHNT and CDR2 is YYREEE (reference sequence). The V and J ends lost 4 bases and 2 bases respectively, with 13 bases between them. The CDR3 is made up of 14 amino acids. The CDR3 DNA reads TGTGCCAGCAGCCGGGGGACAGTTCCCTACGAGCAGTACTTC. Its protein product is CASSRGTVPYEQYF.